This is a list of T cell receptor beta chains from one sample in a study of response to subunit inactivated influenza vaccine. MiXCR, applied by TCRdb to the RT-PCR reads, yields one record per CDR3 protein. The table records more than 700,000 distinct CDR3 sequences, about 20% of them present only once. Specimen: PBMCs from blood, collected more than 4 days after vaccination. These receptors were obtained from a man aged 50-60 years who received an inactivated influenza vaccine. Each CDR3 is given with its conserved first and last residue. Each record gives: CDR3 DNA, CDR3 protein, clone size, J gene, D gene, V gene. The D gene is left open where the match is weak. Clone size, where shown, is once, few, many, or a class for clones that have expanded.

CDR3 DNA: TGTGCCAGCAGCAAAGCAGGTAGCGAGCAGTACTTC
CDR3 protein: CASSKAGSEQYF
clone size: -
J gene: TRBJ2-7
D gene: -
V gene: TRBV21-1

CDR3 DNA: TGTGCCAGCAGCCGGGACCCTGGGAATGAGCAGTTCTTC
CDR3 protein: CASSRDPGNEQFF
clone size: few
J gene: TRBJ2-1
D gene: -
V gene: TRBV25-1

CDR3 DNA: TGCGCCAGCAGCCGAATTGGACAGGGGGACTACGAGCAGTACTTC
CDR3 protein: CASSRIGQGDYEQYF
clone size: few
J gene: TRBJ2-7
D gene: TRBD1
V gene: TRBV4-1

CDR3 DNA: TGTGCCATCAGTGATGGTAGCGGGATCTACAATGAGCAGTTCTTC
CDR3 protein: CAISDGSGIYNEQFF
clone size: few
J gene: TRBJ2-1
D gene: TRBD2
V gene: TRBV10-3

CDR3 DNA: TGTGCCACACGGACAGGAACTTACACCGGGGAGCTGTTTTTT
CDR3 protein: CATRTGTYTGELFF
clone size: -
J gene: TRBJ2-2
D gene: TRBD1
V gene: TRBV6-1

CDR3 DNA: TGTGCCAGCAGCTCCTCGGCTAAAACCTACGAGCAGTACTTC
CDR3 protein: CASSSSAKTYEQYF
clone size: few
J gene: TRBJ2-7
D gene: -
V gene: TRBV5-5

CDR3 DNA: TGTGCCAGCAGTACCGCTACGGGACTAGCGGTTTACAATGAGCAGTTCTTC
CDR3 protein: CASSTATGLAVYNEQFF
clone size: -
J gene: TRBJ2-1
D gene: TRBD2
V gene: TRBV27

CDR3 DNA: TGTGCCAGCAGCTCGACCGGGACAGGGGGACGAGATACGCAGTATTTT
CDR3 protein: CASSSTGTGGRDTQYF
clone size: -
J gene: TRBJ2-3
D gene: TRBD1
V gene: TRBV5-6

CDR3 DNA: TGCAGTGTAGGACTAGGCCACACTGAGCAGTTCTTC
CDR3 protein: CSVGLGHTEQFF
clone size: -
J gene: TRBJ2-1
D gene: TRBD2
V gene: TRBV20-1

CDR3 DNA: TGTGCCACCAGTGGTAAGGGGGGCCTACAAGAGACCCAGTACTTC
CDR3 protein: CATSGKGGLQETQYF
clone size: -
J gene: TRBJ2-5
D gene: -
V gene: TRBV24-1

CDR3 DNA: TGTGCCAGCAGCTTAGATCAGGTAGCGGAGAACACCGGGGAGCTGTTTTTT
CDR3 protein: CASSLDQVAENTGELFF
clone size: -
J gene: TRBJ2-2
D gene: -
V gene: TRBV11-3

CDR3 DNA: TGTGCCAGCAGCTTATTTCCGGGTACCAACTACGAGCAGTACTTC
CDR3 protein: CASSLFPGTNYEQYF
clone size: -
J gene: TRBJ2-7
D gene: -
V gene: TRBV7-2

CDR3 DNA: TGCGCCAGCAGCGGCTCAGGGTTCTACAATGAGCAGTTCTTC
CDR3 protein: CASSGSGFYNEQFF
clone size: few
J gene: TRBJ2-1
D gene: -
V gene: TRBV5-1

CDR3 DNA: TGCAGTGCTAGAGTCGGGACAGGAGGTCGGGAGACCCAGTACTTC
CDR3 protein: CSARVGTGGRETQYF
clone size: -
J gene: TRBJ2-5
D gene: TRBD1
V gene: TRBV20-1

CDR3 DNA: TGTGCCAGCAGCTTATATCGGCAGGGATCTGGTGAGCAGTTCTTC
CDR3 protein: CASSLYRQGSGEQFF
clone size: many
J gene: TRBJ2-1
D gene: -
V gene: TRBV7-8

CDR3 DNA: TGTGCCAGCAGGGCCGGGACAACTGCCTCCTACGAGCAGTACTTC
CDR3 protein: CASRAGTTASYEQYF
clone size: -
J gene: TRBJ2-7
D gene: -
V gene: TRBV12-3/TRBV12-4

CDR3 DNA: TGCAGCGTTCTGAAGGGGGGGCCTAACACTGAAGCTTTCTTT
CDR3 protein: CSVLKGGPNTEAFF
clone size: few
J gene: TRBJ1-1
D gene: -
V gene: TRBV29-1

CDR3 DNA: TGTGCCAGCAGCCGGGGACGACGCGGTGAGCAGTTCTTC
CDR3 protein: CASSRGRRGEQFF
clone size: -
J gene: TRBJ2-1
D gene: -
V gene: TRBV7-2

CDR3 DNA: TGTGCCAGCAGCGGCCAAGGGGGCGAGTACATTCAGTACTTC
CDR3 protein: CASSGQGGEYIQYF
clone size: -
J gene: TRBJ2-4
D gene: TRBD1
V gene: TRBV5-5

CDR3 DNA: TGCAGTGCTAAGGCTCCTATCGGCAATCAGCCCCAGCATTTT
CDR3 protein: CSAKAPIGNQPQHF
clone size: few
J gene: TRBJ1-5
D gene: -
V gene: TRBV20-1

CDR3 DNA: TGCAGTGCTAGAAAGCGGGAGGGCCCCAATGAGCAGTTCTTC
CDR3 protein: CSARKREGPNEQFF
clone size: many
J gene: TRBJ2-1
D gene: TRBD2
V gene: TRBV20-1

CDR3 DNA: TGCAGCGGCCTCTCCAGGGATCGAGGTGAAAAACTGTTTTTT
CDR3 protein: CSGLSRDRGEKLFF
clone size: -
J gene: TRBJ1-4
D gene: -
V gene: TRBV29-1

CDR3 DNA: TGTGCCAGCAGTGAAGCGCCCGGGGAGCTGTTTTTT
CDR3 protein: CASSEAPGELFF
clone size: -
J gene: TRBJ2-2
D gene: -
V gene: TRBV6-1

CDR3 DNA: TGCGCCAGCAGCACCAACCCGACCGAGCAGTACTTC
CDR3 protein: CASSTNPTEQYF
clone size: few
J gene: TRBJ2-7
D gene: -
V gene: TRBV5-1

CDR3 DNA: TGTGCCAGCAGCGTAGAAGACAGGGTAGATACGCAGTATTTT
CDR3 protein: CASSVEDRVDTQYF
clone size: -
J gene: TRBJ2-3
D gene: TRBD1
V gene: TRBV7-9

CDR3 DNA: TGTGCCATCAGTGAGTCGTGGGGGAGTACCTACGAGCAGTACTTC
CDR3 protein: CAISESWGSTYEQYF
clone size: few
J gene: TRBJ2-7
D gene: -
V gene: TRBV10-3

CDR3 DNA: TGTGCCAGCAGCCAAAGCCCTAGCGGGGGTAACTACGAGCAGTACTTC
CDR3 protein: CASSQSPSGGNYEQYF
clone size: -
J gene: TRBJ2-7
D gene: TRBD2
V gene: TRBV3-1

CDR3 DNA: TGCAGTGCTAGTGCGGGGAGCAATCAGCCCCAGCATTTT
CDR3 protein: CSASAGSNQPQHF
clone size: few
J gene: TRBJ1-5
D gene: -
V gene: TRBV20-1

CDR3 DNA: TGTGCCAGCAGCTTAGTACGGCGGGAGGGCCCCACCGGGGAGCTGTTTTTT
CDR3 protein: CASSLVRREGPTGELFF
clone size: -
J gene: TRBJ2-2
D gene: TRBD2
V gene: TRBV7-6

CDR3 DNA: TGCAGTGCTAGAGATTTCAGGGCCACAGATACGCAGTATTTT
CDR3 protein: CSARDFRATDTQYF
clone size: -
J gene: TRBJ2-3
D gene: -
V gene: TRBV20-1

CDR3 DNA: TGTGCCAGCTCACCCTCAGGGTTGGTGGGCACTGAAGCTTTCTTT
CDR3 protein: CASSPSGLVGTEAFF
clone size: few
J gene: TRBJ1-1
D gene: -
V gene: TRBV18

CDR3 DNA: TGCGCCAGCAGCCAGGGGGCGAGGAACGAGCAGTACTTC
CDR3 protein: CASSQGARNEQYF
clone size: -
J gene: TRBJ2-7
D gene: -
V gene: TRBV4-3

CDR3 DNA: TGTGCCAGCAGCCAAGGGGTCAGGTTAAGTGAGCAGTTCTTC
CDR3 protein: CASSQGVRLSEQFF
clone size: -
J gene: TRBJ2-1
D gene: -
V gene: TRBV3-1

CDR3 DNA: TGTGCCAGCAGCCAGTACCGGGGGGGTGAGCAGTTCTTC
CDR3 protein: CASSQYRGGEQFF
clone size: -
J gene: TRBJ2-1
D gene: TRBD2
V gene: TRBV3-1

CDR3 DNA: TGCAGCGTTGAAGATGGGATTAGCGGGGGTAAAGCAGATACGCAGTATTTT
CDR3 protein: CSVEDGISGGKADTQYF
clone size: few
J gene: TRBJ2-3
D gene: TRBD2
V gene: TRBV29-1

CDR3 DNA: TGCGCCAGCAGCTCCCTGGGGAAAGGGTCCTACAATGAGCAGTTCTTC
CDR3 protein: CASSSLGKGSYNEQFF
clone size: few
J gene: TRBJ2-1
D gene: -
V gene: TRBV5-1

CDR3 DNA: TGTGCCAGCAGCTTGGCCCTGGGGGGAACTAGCACAGATACGCAGTATTTT
CDR3 protein: CASSLALGGTSTDTQYF
clone size: few
J gene: TRBJ2-3
D gene: -
V gene: TRBV11-2

CDR3 DNA: TGTGCCAGCAGTACCACACGGACACCTTCCTACGAGCAGTACTTC
CDR3 protein: CASSTTRTPSYEQYF
clone size: few
J gene: TRBJ2-7
D gene: -
V gene: TRBV6-2/TRBV6-3

CDR3 DNA: TGTGCCACCAGCAGAGATTTTCCAGGTCTGTCGACTGAAGCTTTCTTT
CDR3 protein: CATSRDFPGLSTEAFF
clone size: few
J gene: TRBJ1-1
D gene: -
V gene: TRBV15

CDR3 DNA: TGTGCCAGCAGCTTAGCGTGGGGGGGTCAGCCCCAGCATTTT
CDR3 protein: CASSLAWGGQPQHF
clone size: few
J gene: TRBJ1-5
D gene: -
V gene: TRBV7-8

CDR3 DNA: TGCAGCGTTGAATTGGCTAGCTCCTACAATGAGCAGTTCTTC
CDR3 protein: CSVELASSYNEQFF
clone size: few
J gene: TRBJ2-1
D gene: -
V gene: TRBV29-1

CDR3 DNA: TGTGCCAGCAGTCCTCCTGGACATAGCAATCAGCCCCAGCATTTT
CDR3 protein: CASSPPGHSNQPQHF
clone size: -
J gene: TRBJ1-5
D gene: -
V gene: TRBV2

CDR3 DNA: TGTGCCAGCAGTTCCCCCATCCAGGGACTTGAGGGCGAGCAGTTCTTC
CDR3 protein: CASSSPIQGLEGEQFF
clone size: -
J gene: TRBJ2-1
D gene: -
V gene: TRBV27

CDR3 DNA: TGTGCCAGCAGCCCCACCAGGACTAGCGGGAAAGAGACCCAGTACTTC
CDR3 protein: CASSPTRTSGKETQYF
clone size: -
J gene: TRBJ2-5
D gene: TRBD2
V gene: TRBV3-1

CDR3 DNA: TGTGCCAGCAGCTTGGGACTCCTGCTGGGCTACGAGCAGTACTTC
CDR3 protein: CASSLGLLLGYEQYF
clone size: -
J gene: TRBJ2-7
D gene: -
V gene: TRBV5-8

CDR3 DNA: TGTGCCAGCAGCAGAAGCGGGGGGGCCCACGAGCAGTACTTC
CDR3 protein: CASSRSGGAHEQYF
clone size: -
J gene: TRBJ2-7
D gene: TRBD2
V gene: TRBV3-1

CDR3 DNA: TGTGCCAGCACCCTAGCGGTTTCTCCCACAGATACGCAGTATTTT
CDR3 protein: CASTLAVSPTDTQYF
clone size: few
J gene: TRBJ2-3
D gene: TRBD2
V gene: TRBV9